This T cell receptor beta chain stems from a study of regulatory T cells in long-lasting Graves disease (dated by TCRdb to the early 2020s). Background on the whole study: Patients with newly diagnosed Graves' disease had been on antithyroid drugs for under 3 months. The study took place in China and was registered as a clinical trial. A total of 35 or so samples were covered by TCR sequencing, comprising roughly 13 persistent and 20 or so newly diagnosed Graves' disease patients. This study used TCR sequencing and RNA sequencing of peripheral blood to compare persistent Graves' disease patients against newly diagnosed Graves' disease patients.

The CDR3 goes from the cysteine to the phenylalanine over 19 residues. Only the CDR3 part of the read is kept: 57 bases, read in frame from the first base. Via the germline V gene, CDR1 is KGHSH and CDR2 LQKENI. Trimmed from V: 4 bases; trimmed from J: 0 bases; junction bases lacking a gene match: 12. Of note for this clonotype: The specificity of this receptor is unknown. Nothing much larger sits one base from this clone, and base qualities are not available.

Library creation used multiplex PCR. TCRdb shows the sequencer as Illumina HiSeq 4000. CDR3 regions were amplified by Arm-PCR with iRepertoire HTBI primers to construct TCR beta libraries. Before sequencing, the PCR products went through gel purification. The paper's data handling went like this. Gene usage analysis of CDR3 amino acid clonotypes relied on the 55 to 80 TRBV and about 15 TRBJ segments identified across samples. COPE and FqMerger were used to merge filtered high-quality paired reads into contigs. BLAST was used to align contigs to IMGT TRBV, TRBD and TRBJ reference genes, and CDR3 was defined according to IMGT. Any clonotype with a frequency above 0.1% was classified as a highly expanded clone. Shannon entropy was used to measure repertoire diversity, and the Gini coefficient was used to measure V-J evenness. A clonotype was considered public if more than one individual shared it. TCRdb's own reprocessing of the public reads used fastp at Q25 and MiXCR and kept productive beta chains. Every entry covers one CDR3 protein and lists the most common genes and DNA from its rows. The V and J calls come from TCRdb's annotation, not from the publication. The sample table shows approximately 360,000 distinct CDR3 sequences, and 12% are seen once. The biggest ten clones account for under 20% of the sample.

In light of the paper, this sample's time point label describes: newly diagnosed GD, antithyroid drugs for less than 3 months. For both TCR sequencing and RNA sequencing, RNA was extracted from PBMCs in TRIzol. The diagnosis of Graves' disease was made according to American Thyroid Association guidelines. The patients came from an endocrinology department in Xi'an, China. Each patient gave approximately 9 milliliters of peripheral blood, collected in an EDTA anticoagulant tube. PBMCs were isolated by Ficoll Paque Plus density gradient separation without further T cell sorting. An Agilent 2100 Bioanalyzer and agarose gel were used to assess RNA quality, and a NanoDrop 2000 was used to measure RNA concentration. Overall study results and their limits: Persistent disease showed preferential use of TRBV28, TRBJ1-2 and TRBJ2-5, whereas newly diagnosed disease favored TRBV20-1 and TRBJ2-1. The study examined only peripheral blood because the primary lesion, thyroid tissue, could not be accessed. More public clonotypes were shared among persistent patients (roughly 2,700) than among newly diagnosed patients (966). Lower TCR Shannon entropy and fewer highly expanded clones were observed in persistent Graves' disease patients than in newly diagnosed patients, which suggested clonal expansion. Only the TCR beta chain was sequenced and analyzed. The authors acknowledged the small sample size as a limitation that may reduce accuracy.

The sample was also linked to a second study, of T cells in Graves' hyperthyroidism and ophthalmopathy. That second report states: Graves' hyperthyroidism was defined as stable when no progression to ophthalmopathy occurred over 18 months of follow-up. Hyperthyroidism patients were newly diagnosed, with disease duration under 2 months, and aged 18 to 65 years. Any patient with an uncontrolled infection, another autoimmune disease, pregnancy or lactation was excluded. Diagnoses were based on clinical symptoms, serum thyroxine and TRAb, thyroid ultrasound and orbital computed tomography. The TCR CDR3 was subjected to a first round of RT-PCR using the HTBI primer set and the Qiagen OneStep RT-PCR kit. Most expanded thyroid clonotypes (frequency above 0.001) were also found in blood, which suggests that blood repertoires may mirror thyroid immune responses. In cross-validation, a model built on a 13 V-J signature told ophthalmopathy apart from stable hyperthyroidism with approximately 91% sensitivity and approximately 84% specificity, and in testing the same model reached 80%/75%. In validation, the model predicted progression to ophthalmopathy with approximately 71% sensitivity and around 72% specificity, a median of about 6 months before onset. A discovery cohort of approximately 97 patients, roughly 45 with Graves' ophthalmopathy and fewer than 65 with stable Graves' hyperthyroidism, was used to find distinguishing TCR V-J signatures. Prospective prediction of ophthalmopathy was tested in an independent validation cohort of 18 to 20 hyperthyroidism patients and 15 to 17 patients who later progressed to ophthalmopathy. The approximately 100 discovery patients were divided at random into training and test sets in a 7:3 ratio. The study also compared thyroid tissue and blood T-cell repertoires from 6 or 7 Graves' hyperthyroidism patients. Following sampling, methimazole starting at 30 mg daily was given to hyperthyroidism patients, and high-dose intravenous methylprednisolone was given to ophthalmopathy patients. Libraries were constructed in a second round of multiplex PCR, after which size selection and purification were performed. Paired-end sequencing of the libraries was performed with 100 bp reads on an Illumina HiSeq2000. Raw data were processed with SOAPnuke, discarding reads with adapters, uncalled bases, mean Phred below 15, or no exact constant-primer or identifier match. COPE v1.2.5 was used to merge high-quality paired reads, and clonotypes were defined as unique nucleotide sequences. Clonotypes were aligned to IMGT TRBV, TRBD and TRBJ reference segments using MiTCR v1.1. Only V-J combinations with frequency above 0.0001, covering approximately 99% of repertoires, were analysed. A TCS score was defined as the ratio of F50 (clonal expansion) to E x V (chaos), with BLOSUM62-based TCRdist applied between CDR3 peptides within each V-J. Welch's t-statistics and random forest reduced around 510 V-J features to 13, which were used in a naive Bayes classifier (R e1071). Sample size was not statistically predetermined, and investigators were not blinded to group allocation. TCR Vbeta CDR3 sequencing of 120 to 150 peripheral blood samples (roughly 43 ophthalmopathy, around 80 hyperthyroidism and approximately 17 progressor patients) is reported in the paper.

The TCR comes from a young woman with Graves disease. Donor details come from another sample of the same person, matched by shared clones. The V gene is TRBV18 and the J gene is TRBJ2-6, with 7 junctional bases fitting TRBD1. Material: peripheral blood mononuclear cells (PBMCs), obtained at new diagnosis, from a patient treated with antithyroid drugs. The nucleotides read TGTGCCAGCTCACTCAGAAACAGGGGTTGGAGCTCTGGGGCCAACGTCCTGACTTTC. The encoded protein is CASSLRNRGWSSGANVLTF.